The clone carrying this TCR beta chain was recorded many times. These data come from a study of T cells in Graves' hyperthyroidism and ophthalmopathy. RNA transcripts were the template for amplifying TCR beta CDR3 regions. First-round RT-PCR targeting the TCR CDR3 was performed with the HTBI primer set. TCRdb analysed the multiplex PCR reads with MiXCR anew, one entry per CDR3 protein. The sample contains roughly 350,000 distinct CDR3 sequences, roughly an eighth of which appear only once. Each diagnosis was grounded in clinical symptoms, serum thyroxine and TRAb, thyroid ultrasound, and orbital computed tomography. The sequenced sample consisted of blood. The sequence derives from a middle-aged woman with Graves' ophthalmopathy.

CDR3 sequence reads: CASSIRTGGLGEAFF. For the CDR3, the DNA is TGTGCCAGCAGCATAAGGACAGGGGGCTTGGGTGAAGCTTTCTTT. The chain links TRBV7-8 to TRBJ1-1, with TRBD1 matching over 11 bases. There are 15 residues in the CDR3. J was trimmed by 7 bases and V by 5 bases; bases with no gene match: 9. Germline CDR1 is SGHVS and CDR2 is FQNEAQ.